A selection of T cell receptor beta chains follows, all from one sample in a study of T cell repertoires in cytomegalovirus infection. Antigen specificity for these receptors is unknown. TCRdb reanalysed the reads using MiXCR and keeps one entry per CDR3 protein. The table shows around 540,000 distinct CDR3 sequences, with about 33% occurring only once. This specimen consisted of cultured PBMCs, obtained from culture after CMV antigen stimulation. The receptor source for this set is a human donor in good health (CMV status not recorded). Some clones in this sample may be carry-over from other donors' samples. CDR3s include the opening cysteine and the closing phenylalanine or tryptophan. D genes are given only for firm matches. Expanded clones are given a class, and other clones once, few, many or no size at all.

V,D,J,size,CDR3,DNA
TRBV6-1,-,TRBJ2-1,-,CASSVLSGTYNEQFF,TGTGCCAGCAGTGTTCTTAGCGGAACTTACAATGAGCAGTTCTTC
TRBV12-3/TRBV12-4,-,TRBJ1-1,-,CASSFAGQWAEAFF,TGTGCCAGCAGTTTCGCCGGACAATGGGCTGAAGCTTTCTTT
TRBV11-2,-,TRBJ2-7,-,CASSLGPTSYEQYF,TGTGCCAGCAGCTTAGGACCAACCTCCTACGAGCAGTACTTC
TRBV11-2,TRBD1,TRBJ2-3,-,CASSIQGAGTDTQYF,TGTGCCAGCAGTATACAGGGGGCTGGCACAGATACGCAGTATTTT
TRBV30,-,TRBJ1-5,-,CAWSPNNQPQHF,TGTGCCTGGAGTCCTAACAATCAGCCCCAGCATTTT
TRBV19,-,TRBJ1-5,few,CASSIGREDQPQHF,TGTGCCAGTAGTATCGGCAGGGAGGATCAGCCCCAGCATTTT
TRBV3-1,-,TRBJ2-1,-,CASSQDLWRITVNEQFF,TGTGCCAGCAGCCAAGATCTTTGGCGGATCACTGTCAATGAGCAGTTCTTC
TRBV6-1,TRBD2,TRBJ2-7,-,CASSRTSGRRPTYEQYF,TGTGCCAGCAGCCGTACTAGCGGGAGGAGGCCGACCTACGAGCAGTACTTC
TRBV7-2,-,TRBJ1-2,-,CASSFGNSLYGYTF,TGTGCCAGCAGCTTTGGGAATTCTCTTTATGGCTACACCTTC
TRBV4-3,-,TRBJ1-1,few,CASSQSYAGGGHTEAFF,TGCGCCAGCAGCCAATCTTACGCGGGCGGGGGGCACACTGAAGCTTTCTTT
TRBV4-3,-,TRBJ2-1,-,CASSQESRPNNEQFF,TGCGCCAGCAGCCAAGAAAGCCGACCTAACAATGAGCAGTTCTTC
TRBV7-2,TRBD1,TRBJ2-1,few,CASSLGGGQGTDEQFF,TGTGCCAGCAGCCTAGGAGGGGGACAGGGGACCGATGAGCAGTTCTTC
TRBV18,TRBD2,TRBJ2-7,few,CASSQRGTSGAYEQYF,TGTGCCAGCTCACAACGAGGGACTAGCGGGGCCTACGAGCAGTACTTC
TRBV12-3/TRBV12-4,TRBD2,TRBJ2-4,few,CASISGGAKNIQYF,TGTGCCAGCATCAGCGGGGGGGCCAAAAACATTCAGTACTTC
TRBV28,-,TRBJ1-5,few,CASRSTGISNQPQHF,TGTGCCAGCAGATCTACAGGGATTAGCAATCAGCCCCAGCATTTT
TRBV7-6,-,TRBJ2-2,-,CASNPPGTPRGGELFF,TGTGCCAGCAACCCCCCCGGGACTCCGCGGGGCGGGGAGCTGTTTTTT
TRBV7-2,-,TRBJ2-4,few,CASSPPPTNIQYF,TGTGCCAGCAGCCCTCCACCGACGAACATTCAGTACTTC
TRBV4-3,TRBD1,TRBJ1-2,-,CASSPTRSTGEGYGYTF,TGCGCCAGCAGCCCCACAAGGTCCACAGGGGAGGGATATGGCTACACCTTC
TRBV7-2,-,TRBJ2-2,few,CASTPSGPYTGELFF,TGTGCCAGCACCCCCTCCGGGCCCTACACCGGGGAGCTGTTTTTT
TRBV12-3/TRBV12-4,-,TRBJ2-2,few,CASSLGSTRRNTGELFF,TGTGCCAGCAGTCTCGGCTCCACCCGTAGGAACACCGGGGAGCTGTTTTTT
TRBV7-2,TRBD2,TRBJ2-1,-,CASPLSTSGLSYNEQFF,TGTGCCAGCCCCCTCTCAACTAGCGGGCTCTCCTACAATGAGCAGTTCTTC
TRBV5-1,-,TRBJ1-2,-,CASSPLEGDGYTF,TGCGCCAGCAGCCCCTTAGAGGGAGATGGCTACACCTTC
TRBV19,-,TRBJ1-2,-,CASSISFQTQFYGYTF,TGTGCCAGTAGTATTTCGTTCCAGACCCAATTCTATGGCTACACCTTC
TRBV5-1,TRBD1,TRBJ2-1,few,CASSSGQVGNEQFF,TGCGCCAGCAGCTCTGGACAGGTGGGCAATGAGCAGTTCTTC
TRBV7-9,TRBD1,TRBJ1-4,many,CASSRTQGINEKLFF,TGTGCCAGCAGCCGCACACAGGGGATAAATGAAAAACTGTTTTTT
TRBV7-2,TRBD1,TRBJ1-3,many,CASSVTGDSGNTIYF,TGTGCCAGCAGCGTTACAGGGGACTCTGGAAACACCATATATTTT
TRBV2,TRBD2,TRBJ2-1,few,CASSDIPSGNYNEQFF,TGTGCCAGCAGTGATATTCCTAGCGGCAACTACAATGAGCAGTTCTTC
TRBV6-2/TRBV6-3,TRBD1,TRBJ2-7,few,CASTPQGQKGRYEQYF,TGTGCCAGCACCCCCCAGGGACAGAAAGGGCGCTACGAGCAGTACTTC
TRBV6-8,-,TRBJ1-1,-,CASKRGSNTEAFF,TGTGCCAGCAAAAGAGGCTCGAACACTGAAGCTTTCTTT
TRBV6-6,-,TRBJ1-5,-,CASSPPKGWERDQPQHF,TGTGCCAGCAGTCCCCCGAAAGGGTGGGAAAGGGATCAGCCCCAGCATTTT
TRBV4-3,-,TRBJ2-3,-,CASSQDQANPSTDTQYF,TGCGCCAGCAGCCAAGATCAAGCGAACCCTAGCACAGATACGCAGTATTTT
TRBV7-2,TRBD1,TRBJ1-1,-,CASSLETTGGMNTEAFF,TGTGCCAGCAGCTTGGAAACGACAGGGGGCATGAACACTGAAGCTTTCTTT
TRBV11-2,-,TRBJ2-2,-,CASSFSRSLNTGELFF,TGTGCCAGCAGCTTTTCTAGATCCTTGAACACCGGGGAGCTGTTTTTT
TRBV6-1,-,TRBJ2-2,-,CASKRGQNTGELFF,TGTGCCAGCAAGAGGGGACAGAACACCGGGGAGCTGTTTTTT
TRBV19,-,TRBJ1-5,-,CASSDAVNQPQHF,TGTGCCAGTAGTGACGCGGTCAATCAGCCCCAGCATTTT
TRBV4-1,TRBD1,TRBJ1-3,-,CASSQDHAGGTGNTIYF,TGCGCCAGCAGCCAAGACCACGCAGGGGGGACTGGAAACACCATATATTTT